A single sample is the source of the 21 T cell receptor beta chains below, sequenced in a study of OX40 agonist ivuxolimab in advanced cancers. The library was produced with the immunoSEQ multiplex PCR assay. TCRdb retrieved this table from immuneACCESS and kept in-frame rearrangements only. Not all clones are present; in checked studies, unresolved V genes account for under half, and no reason is known for the remainder. This sample has about 92,000 clones in its table, and roughly 90% of those were observed once. Roughly 0.31% of the sample rests with the top ten. Material: CD4+ or CD8+ T cells sorted from blood, obtained in a trial of the OX40 agonist ivuxolimab. The source of these receptors is an adult with an advanced solid tumor such as melanoma, head and neck, liver or kidney cancer.

This chain joins TRBV4-3 and TRBJ2-1; TRBD2 matches at 11 bases. There are 21 residues in the CDR3. The germline gives CDR1 LGHNA, CDR2 YSLEER. J gave up 5 bases and V 0 bases, and 18 bases lay outside the gene matches. CDR3 protein: CASSQDPTSGSGPGGNNEQFF. The CDR3 DNA reads as TGCGCCAGCAGCCAAGATCCCACTAGCGGGAGCGGACCAGGAGGAAACAATGAGCAGTTCTTC.

V usage is TRBV7-2 and J usage is TRBJ2-7, with D perhaps matching TRBD1 (5 bases). The CDR3 contains 15 residues. V was clipped by 0 bases and J by 6 bases, with 15 bases between them. The germline gives CDR1 SGHTA, CDR2 FQGNSA. The DNA of the CDR3 is TGTGCCAGCAGCTTAGCTGTGACAGCCTCAGGCGAGCAGTACTTC. Translating gives CASSLAVTASGEQYF.

This sequence joins TRBV6-4 and TRBJ2-2; a possible D gene is TRBD1 (6 bases). Between the trimmed V and J ends, which lost 5 bases and 5 bases, there was a span of 9 bases. The germline V gene encodes CDR1 MRHNA and CDR2 SNTAGT. The CDR3 is made up of 13 amino acids. CDR3 amino acids: CASSQQGTGELFF. The CDR3 DNA reads TGTGCCAGCAGTCAGCAGGGGACCGGGGAGCTGTTTTTT.

Concerning this clone itself: The junction departs from germline at one end; a sequencing error may be responsible. This chain joins TRBV7-9 and TRBJ2-2; 10 bases align to TRBD2. Per the germline V gene, CDR1 is SEHNR and CDR2 is FQNEAQ (reference sequence). The CDR3 is 15 residues long. CDR3 loop: CASSLAGAYTGELFF. The CDR3 DNA reads as TGTGCCAGCAGCCTAGCGGGAGCCTACACCGGGGAGCTGTTTTTT.

This chain joins TRBV30 and TRBJ1-5; 8 bases agree with TRBD1. CDR3 size: 14 residues. The ends lost 2 bases at V and 4 bases at J; junction bases unmatched: 4. Germline V gives CDR1 GTSNPN, CDR2 SVGIG (reference sequence). The CDR3 protein is CAWSYGQGNQPQHF. The CDR3 DNA is TGTGCCTGGAGTTATGGACAGGGAAATCAGCCCCAGCATTTT.

The chain joins TRBV10-3 to TRBJ2-3; weak D call: TRBD2 (6 bases). The CDR3 has 13 residues. Trimming stripped 6 bases from V and 2 bases from J, with 9 bases between. CDR1 ENHRY and CDR2 SYGVKD come from the germline V gene. CDR3 coding DNA: TGTGCCATCAGCCGGGAGCCCACAGATACGCAGTATTTT. Translation: CAISREPTDTQYF.

This clone was detected only a few times. This CDR3 is CASSPGHSSGEQYF. Here the CDR3 DNA reads TGTGCCAGCAGCCCGGGACATTCTTCAGGGGAGCAGTACTTC. This chain joins TRBV7-3 and TRBJ2-7, with D maybe TRBD1 (6 bases). The CDR3 is made up of 14 amino acids. The V end lost 5 bases, the J end lost 7 bases, and 18 bases lay between the germline ends. From germline, CDR1 is SGHTA and CDR2 FQGTGA. Based on the CDR3 plus reference TRBV7-3 and TRBJ2-7, the full variable domain is GAGVSQTPSNKVTEKGKYVELRCDPISGHTALYWYRQSLGQGPEFLIYFQGTGAADDSGLPNDRFFAVRPEGSVSTLKIQRTERGDSAVYLCASSPGHSSGEQYFGPGTRLTVT.

The chain recombines TRBV28 with TRBJ1-4; 9 bases are a match to TRBD1. Germline-derived CDR1 and CDR2 are MDHEN and SYDVKM. The CDR3 runs to 15 residues. Trimming at V came to 7 bases and at J to 5 bases, leaving 8 bases not matched to a gene. CDR3 DNA: TGTGCCAGCATTTCTCCCGGGACAGGGAATGAAAAACTGTTTTTT. It encodes CASISPGTGNEKLFF.

This CDR3 reads CASAYSSTGELFF. CDR3 coding DNA: TGCGCCAGCGCTTACAGCAGCACCGGGGAGCTGTTTTTT. The chain combines TRBV4-1 with TRBJ2-2; D is uncertain. The CDR3 is 13 amino acids. Between the trimmed V and J ends, which lost 8 bases and 4 bases, there was a span of 11 bases. The germline V gene encodes CDR1 MGHRA and CDR2 YSYEKL.

The CDR3 sequence: CAIRGDTEAFF. For the CDR3, the DNA is TGTGCCATCAGGGGGGACACTGAAGCTTTCTTT. This chain links TRBV10-3 with TRBJ1-1; possible D gene TRBD1, 5 bases. The CDR3 is 11 residues long. The V gene lost 6 bases and the J gene lost 3 bases, with 5 bases spanning the gap. Germline V gives CDR1 ENHRY, CDR2 SYGVKD.

The V gene is TRBV11-2, the J gene TRBJ2-3, with 9 bases identical to TRBD1. J gave up 0 bases and V 5 bases, and 6 bases lay outside the gene matches. This CDR3 spans 16 amino acids. Germline lookup yields CDR1 SGHAT and CDR2 FQNNGV. CDR3 sequence: CASSPRQGGSTDTQYF. The CDR3 DNA reads as TGTGCCAGCAGCCCCCGACAGGGGGGGAGCACAGATACGCAGTATTTT.

This rearrangement joins TRBV7-6 to TRBJ2-1, with D perhaps assigned TRBD1 or TRBD2 (5 bases each). V was trimmed by 6 bases and J by 9 bases, leaving 15 bases between them. The CDR3 covers 13 residues. CDR1 is SGHVS, CDR2 FNYEAQ, per germline. CDR3 loop: CASSSSRGSEQFF. The CDR3 DNA follows: TGTGCCAGCAGTTCATCGAGGGGTTCTGAGCAGTTCTTC.

This chain links TRBV28 with TRBJ1-3; 9 bases map to TRBD1. The CDR3 contains 14 residues. Germline trimming cut 7 bases from V and 0 bases from J; bases unmatched to any gene: 1. Germline CDR1 and CDR2: MDHEN and SYDVKM. The CDR3 reads CASMDRGSGNTIYF. The DNA for the CDR3 is TGTGCCAGCATGGACAGGGGCTCTGGAAACACCATATATTTT.

The chain has TRBV18 and TRBJ2-1, with 8 positions matching TRBD2. CDR1 KGHSH and CDR2 LQKENI come from the germline V gene. The V and J ends lost 2 bases and 8 bases, in that order; junction bases with no gene match: 8. The CDR3 runs to 15 residues. The CDR3 nucleotides are TGTGCCAGCTCACCAGGAGGACTAGCTTTGGATGAGCAGTTCTTC. Translating gives CASSPGGLALDEQFF.

V usage is TRBV29-1 and J usage is TRBJ2-3, with D perhaps TRBD1 or TRBD2 (5 bases each). This CDR3 region has 12 residues. The V and J ends lost 2 bases and 4 bases respectively, with 7 bases between them. CDR1 SQVTM and CDR2 ANQGSEA come from the germline V gene. CDR3 protein: CSVELGADTQYF. The CDR3 DNA reads as TGCAGCGTTGAATTGGGGGCAGATACGCAGTATTTT.

Only one count was recorded for this clone. V and J are TRBV5-4 and TRBJ2-1; 11 bases align to TRBD2. The CDR3 consists of 15 residues. V lost 4 bases to trimming and J lost 7 bases; unmatched junction nucleotides: 7. From germline, CDR1 is SGHNT and CDR2 YYREEE (reference sequence). CDR3 in DNA: TGTGCCAGCAGCCAATCACGGACTAGCGGGAATGAGCAGTTCTTC. Its protein product is CASSQSRTSGNEQFF.

The rearrangement joins TRBV4-2 to TRBJ1-1; TRBD1 matches 7 bases. CDR1 is LGHNA and CDR2 is YNFKEQ in the germline V gene. CDR3 length: 15 amino acids. V was clipped by 2 bases and J by 0 bases; unmatched bases: 3. CDR3 protein: CASSQSTGMNTEAFF. The CDR3, as DNA: TGTGCCAGCAGCCAATCGACAGGGATGAACACTGAAGCTTTCTTT.

The CDR3 nucleotides read TGTGCCAGTATCCCCCCCCCAGGGGCCTTCGGTCAGCCCCAGCATTTT. Amino acid sequence: CASIPPPGAFGQPQHF. The chain carries TRBV19 and TRBJ1-5; D might be TRBD1 (6 bases). V was shortened by 7 bases and J by 6 bases, with 22 bases between the two germline ends. From germline, CDR1 is LNHDA and CDR2 SQIVND (reference sequence). The CDR3 is 16 amino acids. The full variable domain, with the rest looked up from reference TRBV19 and TRBJ1-5, is DGGITQSPKYLFRKEGQNVTLSCEQNLNHDAMYWYRQDPGQGLRLIYYSQIVNDFQKGDIAEGYSVSREKKESFPLTVTSAQKNPTAFYLCASIPPPGAFGQPQHFGDGTRLSIL.

The rearrangement joins TRBV14 to TRBJ2-7; maybe TRBD1 (5 bases). The CDR3 contains 15 residues. Trimming shortened V by 1 base and J by 2 bases, and 12 bases separated the two germline ends. Looked up from germline, CDR1 is SGHDN and CDR2 is FVKESK. The CDR3 sequence is CASSQGQHLTYEQYF. The CDR3 region has the DNA TGTGCCAGCAGCCAAGGACAGCACCTCACCTACGAGCAGTACTTC.

V and J are TRBV7-6 and TRBJ2-2, with 8 positions matching TRBD2. This CDR3 has 16 amino acids. Germline values: CDR1 SGHVS, CDR2 FNYEAQ. J was trimmed by 6 bases and V by 2 bases; bases with no gene match: 8. Here the CDR3 reads CASSLIFSGISGELFF. The CDR3, as DNA: TGTGCCAGCAGCTTAATATTTAGCGGGATCTCCGGGGAGCTGTTTTTT.

The rearrangement uses TRBV19 and TRBJ2-5; D gene ambiguous. CDR1 is LNHDA, CDR2 SQIVND, per germline (reference sequence). V was cut by 0 bases and J by 1 base, with 3 bases left in between. There are 13 residues in the CDR3. Written as DNA, the CDR3 is TGTGCCAGTAGTATAGAAGGCCAAGAGACCCAGTACTTC. This translates into CASSIEGQETQYF.